A selection of T cell receptor beta chains follows, all from one sample in a study of cytomegalovirus exposure and HLA in healthy donors. Method: immunoSEQ multiplex PCR; TCRdb's copy keeps in-frame clones and lacks some. The sample contains 98,000 or so clones, 75% to 80% of which appear only once. Sequenced input: PBMCs. The receptor source for this set is a man aged 60 to 69 in good health and CMV-seropositive. Both conserved end residues are part of each CDR3.

TRBV9	TRBJ2-2	CASSVAGTSGGHTGELFF
TRBV4-1	TRBJ1-5	CASSQFPRGGRDQPQHF
TRBV10-2	TRBJ2-5	CASSEPGEGETQYF
TRBV7-9	TRBJ2-5	CASSLPEGKDETQYF
TRBV5-1	TRBJ1-2	CASSLAGTGDGYTF
TRBV28	.	CASSRSGVSYEQYF
TRBV9	TRBJ2-1	CASSDSRNSYNEQFF
TRBV4-1	TRBJ2-7	CASSRPDGTRREQYF
TRBV20-1	TRBJ1-1	CSAARGTEAFF
TRBV27	TRBJ1-6	CASKGGAYNSPLHF
TRBV19	TRBJ2-2	CASSPDGGPGELFF
TRBV11-2	TRBJ2-7	CASSLTFSGGVGEQYF
TRBV5-1	TRBJ2-3	CASSVAALTDTQYF
TRBV21-1	TRBJ1-1	CASLRDRVNDAFF
TRBV7-9	TRBJ2-5	CASSSQFGETQYF
TRBV5-4	TRBJ2-3	CASSFQGADTQYF
TRBV5-1	.	CASSSLDRAYEQYF
TRBV7-9	TRBJ1-4	CSSSLDREANEKLFF
TRBV7-2	TRBJ1-5	CASSLDAGGNQPQHF
TRBV5-1	TRBJ2-7	CASSSVGQSYEQYF
TRBV5-4	TRBJ1-1	CASSFVGAGDTEAFF
TRBV30	TRBJ1-4	CAWGQGGEKLFF
TRBV27	TRBJ2-7	CASSLGTPSYEQYF
TRBV7-6	TRBJ2-5	CASSPSGSGGETQYF
TRBV28	TRBJ1-2	CASSSPTGTDPSGYTF
TRBV29-1	TRBJ2-7	CSVAAGTGGMYEQYF
TRBV7-9	TRBJ2-7	CASSLLGGIAGYEQYF
TRBV5-6	TRBJ1-1	CASSPPFPQNTEAFF
TRBV11-3	TRBJ2-1	CASSLVGGGYNEQFF
TRBV11-3	TRBJ2-7	CASSITVSTYEQYF
TRBV7-8	TRBJ1-1	CASSPRQGAINTEAFF
TRBV7-2	TRBJ1-2	CASSLGQGTGYTF
TRBV11-2	TRBJ2-3	CASSLGGGGPTDTQYF
TRBV15	TRBJ1-1	CATSRDKGQLNTEAFF
TRBV19	TRBJ2-3	CASSMASGYTDTQYF
TRBV29-1	TRBJ1-2	CSVEGEGGYTF
TRBV6-6	TRBJ2-7	CASRRQGALYEQYF
TRBV5-4	TRBJ2-5	CASSLRLAGTQETQYF
TRBV28	TRBJ2-4	CASSPAGGRNIQYF
TRBV10-3	TRBJ1-2	CAIGPGYGYTF
TRBV2	.	CASSSRTSGASYEQYF
TRBV7-9	TRBJ2-7	CASSLTGTGYEQYF
TRBV27	TRBJ2-1	CASSYYPGQGHNEQFF
TRBV7-9	TRBJ2-7	CASSSPDRVGSIGKQYF
TRBV7-2	TRBJ2-3	CASSLVAGIASTDTQYF
TRBV9	TRBJ2-2	CASSVLAGKTGELFF
TRBV7-2	TRBJ2-7	CASSRTSGTYEQYF
TRBV5-6	TRBJ1-4	CASGERGQGNQKLFF
TRBV10-3	TRBJ2-5	CAIRGDRGETQYF
TRBV7-3	TRBJ2-5	CASSLVPRETQYF
TRBV19	TRBJ1-2	CASSMRQIEGYGYTF
TRBV19	TRBJ1-2	CASTSIGETGHGYTF
TRBV7-8	TRBJ2-7	CASTHRVSYEQYF
TRBV4-2	TRBJ2-3	CASSHDRTGIPDTQYF
TRBV19	TRBJ2-5	CATADGGTGGETQYF